This is a list of T cell receptor beta chains from one sample in a study of CD8+ T cells in alopecia areata. TCRdb's copy holds only in-frame clones and misses some; the assay was immunoSEQ multiplex PCR. This table has fewer than 150,000 clones, less than 70% appearing once. The material sequenced was CD4+ T cells sorted from blood. All receptors come from a human donor in good health. The CDR3 runs from the conserved cysteine through the conserved F or W. The D gene is left open where the match is weak. The size of a clone is reported for some rows only, either as once, few or many, or as a class for expanded clones.

>TRBD2|-|TRBJ2-3|TRBV6-5
TGTGCCAGCAGTAGAAGCGGGGTCACAGATACGCAGTATTTT
CASSRSGVTDTQYF
>TRBD1|-|TRBJ1-2|TRBV4-2
TGTGCCAGCAGCCAAGTTGGGTTTCAGGGGGGCGGTAATGGCTACACCTTC
CASSQVGFQGGGNGYTF
>TRBD1|once|TRBJ2-4|TRBV7-9
TGTGCCAGCAGCCCCCCCGGGACAGGGCCTTTAGCCAAAAACATTCAGTACTTC
CASSPPGTGPLAKNIQYF
>TRBD2|-|TRBJ2-5|TRBV5-1
TGCGCCAGCAGCTTGGATCCTAGCGGGGGGGCCGGGGCCCAGTACTTC
CASSLDPSGGAGAQYF
>TRBD2|-|TRBJ2-5|TRBV11-2
TGTGCCAGCAGTTCGACTAGCGTGGCCCAGTACTTC
CASSSTSVAQYF
>-|-|TRBJ1-2|TRBV29-1
TGCAGCGTTGGAGGGGTCGGCTACACCTTC
CSVGGVGYTF
>-|few|TRBJ1-1|TRBV5-1
TGCGCCAGCAGCTCGACAGCTTCGAACACTGAAGCTTTCTTT
CASSSTASNTEAFF
>-|few|TRBJ1-1|TRBV7-2
TGTGCCAGCAGCTTAGGGCAGGGCTACACTGAAGCTTTCTTT
CASSLGQGYTEAFF
>TRBD1|-|TRBJ1-1|TRBV29-1
TGCAGCGGGCGGGACAGGGGGTTATCGGGCACTGAAGCTTTCTTT
CSGRDRGLSGTEAFF
>-|-|TRBJ2-7|TRBV6-1
TGTGCCAGCAGTGAAATCGAGCACAGGGCTAACGAGCAGTACTTC
CASSEIEHRANEQYF
>-|-|TRBJ1-6|TRBV16
TGTGCCAGCAGCCCGGCGTCCTATAATTCACCCCTCCACTTT
CASSPASYNSPLHF
>TRBD1|few|TRBJ1-4|TRBV29-1
TGCAGCGTGGGGACAGGGGAGTCTAATGAAAAACTGTTTTTT
CSVGTGESNEKLFF
>TRBD2|-|TRBJ2-1|TRBV7-3
TGTGCCAGCAGCCCGACTAGCTCCCCATTAAATGAGCAGTTCTTC
CASSPTSSPLNEQFF
>-|few|TRBJ2-5|TRBV7-2
TGTGCCAGCAGCCGACGGGGAGAGACCCAGTACTTC
CASSRRGETQYF
>-|-|TRBJ1-1|TRBV30
TGTGCCTGGAGTGTACGGAGCGCGACTGAAGCTTTCTTT
CAWSVRSATEAFF
>TRBD2|few|TRBJ2-1|TRBV29-1
TGCAGCGTTGAGGGGGTTAGCGGGGCCTCTAATGAGCAGTTCTTC
CSVEGVSGASNEQFF
>TRBD1|-|TRBJ2-4|TRBV30
TGTGCCTGGAGTGTCAGGGGGCGACGCGGCATTCAGTACTTC
CAWSVRGRRGIQYF
>-|-|TRBJ2-7|TRBV29-1
TGCAGCGTTGAAGCCCCGGGGGAGCAGTACTTC
CSVEAPGEQYF
>-|-|TRBJ2-5|TRBV7-9
TGTGCCAGCAGCTTAGTCTCCAGGGAGTTGCAAGAGACCCAGTACTTC
CASSLVSRELQETQYF
>TRBD1|-|TRBJ2-1|TRBV9
TGTGCCAGCAGCACCCAGGGGGCGCCTTACAATGAGCAGTTCTTC
CASSTQGAPYNEQFF
>-|-|TRBJ2-5|TRBV5-4
TGTGCCAGCAGCCACCGGTCCTCCAGGGGACAAGAGACCCAGTACTTC
CASSHRSSRGQETQYF
>-|-|TRBJ1-2|TRBV29-1
TGCAGCGTTAGGGGGGCACGAAACTATGGCTACACCTTC
CSVRGARNYGYTF
>-|-|TRBJ2-3|TRBV7-8
TGTGCCAGCAGCCCTGCGAGTGGGGGGAGCACAGATACGCAGTATTTT
CASSPASGGSTDTQYF
>-|-|TRBJ1-5|TRBV30
TGTGCCTGGAGTGGGGGGGGCAATCAGCCCCAGCATTTT
CAWSGGGNQPQHF
>-|few|TRBJ2-1|TRBV5-4
TGTGCCAGCAGTAGGGCCGGGGCCTCCAACAATGAGCAGTTCTTC
CASSRAGASNNEQFF
>-|few|TRBJ1-2|TRBV6-5
TGTGCCAGCAGCCCCCCCGGAAACTATGGCTACACCTTC
CASSPPGNYGYTF
>-|few|TRBJ2-2|TRBV30
TGTGCCTTCGACGGCGGGGAGCTGTTTTTT
CAFDGGELFF
>-|-|TRBJ2-3|TRBV5-4
TGTGCCAGCAGCTTGGTGGCGGGCAAAACGGATACGCAGTATTTT
CASSLVAGKTDTQYF
>TRBD2|few|TRBJ2-5|TRBV6-6
TGTGCCAGCAGCTCCCTAGCGGGGACAGAGACCCAGTACTTC
CASSSLAGTETQYF
>TRBD1|few|TRBJ1-5|TRBV2
TGTGCCAGCAGTTCGGACAGGGGCGGGCAGCCCCAGCATTTT
CASSSDRGGQPQHF
>-|-|TRBJ2-1|TRBV4-1
TGCGCCAGCGTCGAAGGGGCTAGCAATGAGCAGTTCTTC
CASVEGASNEQFF
>-|-|TRBJ2-7|TRBV30
TGTGCCTGGAAAGGCCGGTCAAGCTCCTACGAGCAGTACTTC
CAWKGRSSSYEQYF
>-|few|TRBJ1-6|TRBV27
TGTGCCAGCAGGGGGAGGAAAGGTTCACCCCTCCACTTT
CASRGRKGSPLHF
>-|-|TRBJ2-7|TRBV29-1
TGCAGCGTACGTAGACAGGGAGGCGAGCAGTACTTC
CSVRRQGGEQYF
>-|few|TRBJ1-5|TRBV7-2
TGTGCCAGCAGCTACCACAGGGATGGACAGCCCCAGCATTTT
CASSYHRDGQPQHF
>TRBD2|-|TRBJ2-1|TRBV11-2
TGTGCCAGCAGCTTACTAGCGGGGCAATCCTATGAGCAGTTCTTC
CASSLLAGQSYEQFF
>TRBD1|few|TRBJ2-7|TRBV5-1
TGCGCCAGCAGCTCCTCCGGGACAGGGGGAAACTACGAGCAGTACTTC
CASSSSGTGGNYEQYF
>TRBD1|-|TRBJ2-2|TRBV30
TGTGCCTGGAACATCAGGGGGTTCGTTGGCACCGGGGAGCTGTTTTTT
CAWNIRGFVGTGELFF
>TRBD1|-|TRBJ1-1|TRBV30
TGTGCCTGGATAAACTGGGACAGGGGCCTTGAAGCTTTCTTT
CAWINWDRGLEAFF
>-|-|TRBJ2-3|TRBV2
TGTGCCAGCAGTGAATCGGGTACGCAGTATTTT
CASSESGTQYF
>-|once|TRBJ1-1|TRBV2
TGTGCCAGCAGTGACCCCCTGAACACTGAAGCTTTCTTT
CASSDPLNTEAFF
>-|-|TRBJ1-6|TRBV27
TGTGCCAGCAGTCCGTTCGGTGAAGGAGGGGGGTCACCCCTCCACTTT
CASSPFGEGGGSPLHF
>-|-|TRBJ1-1|TRBV5-1
TGCGCCAGCAGCTCGCGGACAGCGAACACTGAAGCTTTCTTT
CASSSRTANTEAFF
>TRBD2|-|TRBJ2-7|TRBV5-1
TGCGCCAGCAGCTTAACGACCACGACTAGCGGGGGTGTCGAGCAGTACTTC
CASSLTTTTSGGVEQYF
>TRBD2|-|TRBJ2-3|TRBV29-1
TGCAGCGTTTGGCTAGCGGGCTCCACAGATACGCAGTATTTT
CSVWLAGSTDTQYF
>-|-|TRBJ1-1|TRBV7-9
TGTGCCAGCAGCATCGGAATGAACACTGAAGCTTTCTTT
CASSIGMNTEAFF
>TRBD2|-|TRBJ2-5|TRBV5-1
TGCGCCAGCAGCGTGGGACTAGCGGGGGTCCAAGAGACCCAGTACTTC
CASSVGLAGVQETQYF
>-|-|TRBJ1-2|TRBV4-1
TGCGCCAGCAGCCAAGGGTCCAGGGACTATGGCTACACCTTC
CASSQGSRDYGYTF
>-|-|TRBJ1-6|TRBV7-8
TGTGCCAGCAGCACCGGACAAGGGGAGATCTCACCCCTCCACTTT
CASSTGQGEISPLHF
>-|-|TRBJ1-1|TRBV29-1
TGCAGGGTGGGGGGTAACACTGAAGCTTTCTTT
CRVGGNTEAFF
>TRBD2|-|TRBJ2-5|TRBV5-1
TGCGCCAGCAGCTTGGGGGGACTAGCAGAGACCCAGTACTTC
CASSLGGLAETQYF
>TRBD2|-|TRBJ2-7|TRBV7-6
TGTGCCAGCAGCTTAGGTAGCGGGTACCCCCACGAGCAGTACTTC
CASSLGSGYPHEQYF
>TRBD2|-|TRBJ2-1|TRBV5-6
TGTGCCAGCAGCCCCCTAGCGGGGGGAAGGGATGAGCAGTTCTTC
CASSPLAGGRDEQFF
>TRBD2|-|TRBJ2-3|TRBV15
TGTGCCACCAGTCCCTTGGGCGGGGGGCTGACAGATACGCAGTATTTT
CATSPLGGGLTDTQYF
>TRBD1|-|TRBJ1-1|TRBV5-1
TGCGCCAGCAGCCTGACAGGGGATGAAACTGAAGCTTTCTTT
CASSLTGDETEAFF